This T cell receptor (beta chain) was identified in a study of T cell responses to AZD1222 COVID-19 vaccine. Germline values: CDR1 KGHSY, CDR2 FQNENV. This CDR3 has 17 residues. Trimming at V came to 0 bases and at J to 0 bases, leaving 7 bases not matched to a gene. Measured with immunoSEQ multiplex PCR; TCRdb has only the in-frame clones, and not every one. The repertoire consists of about 120,000 clones, with around 89% occurring once and the leading ten covering less than 4%. This clonotype was obtained from an adult in good health. The material sequenced was peripheral blood, taken on day 0 of AZD1222 vaccination. This chain links TRBV16 with TRBJ1-2; 7 positions agree with TRBD1. The DNA of the CDR3 is TGTGCCAGCAGCCAATCTCCTAGGGGGCAGACTAACTATGGCTACACCTTC. This encodes CASSQSPRGQTNYGYTF.